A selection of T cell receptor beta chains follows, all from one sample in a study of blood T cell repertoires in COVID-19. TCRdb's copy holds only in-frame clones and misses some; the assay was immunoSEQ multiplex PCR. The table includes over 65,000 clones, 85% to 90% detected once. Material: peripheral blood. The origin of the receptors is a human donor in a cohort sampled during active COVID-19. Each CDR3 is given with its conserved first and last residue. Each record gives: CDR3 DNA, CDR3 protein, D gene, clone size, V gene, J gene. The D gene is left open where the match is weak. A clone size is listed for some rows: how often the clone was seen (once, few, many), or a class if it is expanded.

DNA: TGCGCCAGCAGCTTGTGGGGGGAAACTAATGAAAAACTGTTTTTT
CDR3: CASSLWGETNEKLFF
D: .
size: .
V: TRBV5-1
J: TRBJ1-4

DNA: TGTGCCAGCAGCTCCGGGGGAGTAACCGGGGAGCTGTTTTTT
CDR3: CASSSGGVTGELFF
D: .
size: .
V: TRBV7-3
J: TRBJ2-2

DNA: TGTGCCAGCAGTTTGAGCGGCTCCTACGAGCAGTACTTC
CDR3: CASSLSGSYEQYF
D: .
size: .
V: TRBV12-3/TRBV12-4
J: TRBJ2-7

DNA: TGTGCCGTATCGCGGAACTATGGCTACACCTTC
CDR3: CAVSRNYGYTF
D: .
size: .
V: TRBV19
J: TRBJ1-2

DNA: TGTGCCAACAAAGGGGGCTGTAGCCCCTACGAGCAGTACTTC
CDR3: CANKGGCSPYEQYF
D: TRBD1
size: .
V: TRBV27
J: TRBJ2-7

DNA: TGTGCCAGCAGTTCGAGTGAGACCCAGTACTTC
CDR3: CASSSSETQYF
D: .
size: .
V: TRBV2
J: TRBJ2-5

DNA: TGTGCCAGCATCCCGGGGACAGTAAATAATTCACCCCTCCACTTT
CDR3: CASIPGTVNNSPLHF
D: TRBD1
size: few
V: TRBV28
J: TRBJ1-6

DNA: TGTGCCAGCAGTACGACAGCAGGGGGCAATCAGCCCCAGCATTTT
CDR3: CASSTTAGGNQPQHF
D: .
size: .
V: TRBV28
J: TRBJ1-5

DNA: TGCGCCAGCAGTGAGTTGCCAGGGGGCACGGACACAGATACGCAGTATTTT
CDR3: CASSELPGGTDTDTQYF
D: TRBD1
size: .
V: TRBV10-1
J: TRBJ2-3

DNA: TGTGCCAGCAGTTTGAAGCTAACGGGACAAAGCTCCTACGAGCAGTACTTC
CDR3: CASSLKLTGQSSYEQYF
D: .
size: .
V: TRBV28
J: TRBJ2-7

DNA: TGTGCCAGCAGCTTAATGACGGGAGATGAGGCAGATACGCAGTATTTT
CDR3: CASSLMTGDEADTQYF
D: .
size: .
V: TRBV11-3
J: TRBJ2-3

DNA: TGCAGCGTTGAAAGGGGAAACGGCTATGGCTACACCTTC
CDR3: CSVERGNGYGYTF
D: .
size: .
V: TRBV29-1
J: TRBJ1-2

DNA: TGTGCCAGCAGCCCTCGACAGGCCTCTGGAAACACCATATATTTT
CDR3: CASSPRQASGNTIYF
D: .
size: .
V: TRBV9
J: TRBJ1-3

DNA: TGTGCCAGTAGGACAGGGCGGAATCAGCCCCAGCATTTT
CDR3: CASRTGRNQPQHF
D: TRBD1
size: .
V: TRBV19
J: TRBJ1-5

DNA: TGCGCCAGCAGTGTGGGCAGGGGTAAAATCGGGGAGCTGTTTTTT
CDR3: CASSVGRGKIGELFF
D: .
size: few
V: TRBV10-2
J: TRBJ2-2

DNA: TGTGCTAGCAGCCCGGGACTAGCGGGTTTTAACACCGGGGAGCTGTTTTTT
CDR3: CASSPGLAGFNTGELFF
D: TRBD2
size: .
V: TRBV7-7
J: TRBJ2-2

DNA: TGTGCCAGCAGTGCACCGGGACAGGGCGCCTACGAGCAGTACTTC
CDR3: CASSAPGQGAYEQYF
D: TRBD1
size: .
V: TRBV28
J: TRBJ2-7

DNA: TGTGCCAGCAGTGAAGAACAGGCCGCCGGGGAGCTGTTTTTT
CDR3: CASSEEQAAGELFF
D: .
size: .
V: TRBV2
J: TRBJ2-2

DNA: TGTGCCAGCAGTATGCAGGGGATAAATCAGCCCCAGCATTTT
CDR3: CASSMQGINQPQHF
D: .
size: .
V: TRBV5-4
J: TRBJ1-5

DNA: TGTGCCAGCAGTGAATTGGGACTAGGGGGTAGGACGTCCTACAATGAGCAGTTCTTC
CDR3: CASSELGLGGRTSYNEQFF
D: TRBD2
size: .
V: TRBV6-1
J: TRBJ2-1

DNA: TGTGCCAGCAGTTTGGGACTTCCGAACACCGGGGAGCTGTTTTTT
CDR3: CASSLGLPNTGELFF
D: .
size: .
V: TRBV28
J: TRBJ2-2

DNA: TGTGCCAGCAGCCGAAACAGGGGGCAAGAGACCCAGTACTTC
CDR3: CASSRNRGQETQYF
D: TRBD1
size: .
V: TRBV11-2
J: TRBJ2-5

DNA: TGTGCCAGCAGTTCTAGGGACCCTCAAGCGGGCCGAACCTACGAGCAGTACTTC
CDR3: CASSSRDPQAGRTYEQYF
D: .
size: .
V: TRBV28
J: TRBJ2-7

DNA: TGTGCCAGCAGCCGCCCGGGCCTAGCGGATAGGACCGGGGAGCTGTTTTTT
CDR3: CASSRPGLADRTGELFF
D: .
size: .
V: TRBV21-1
J: TRBJ2-2

DNA: TGTGCCAGCAGCTACCAGGGGTGGTACGAGCAGTACTTC
CDR3: CASSYQGWYEQYF
D: .
size: .
V: TRBV7-9
J: TRBJ2-7

DNA: TGTGCCAGCTCACCGCGGGCCAGGGGGGAAGTTTCATACGAGCAGTACTTC
CDR3: CASSPRARGEVSYEQYF
D: .
size: .
V: TRBV18
J: TRBJ2-7

DNA: TGCAGCGTTGTTCCGGGACAGGGGGCTTACGAGCAGTACTTC
CDR3: CSVVPGQGAYEQYF
D: TRBD1
size: few
V: TRBV29-1
J: TRBJ2-7

DNA: TGTGCCGCAAAGAGGGCCACAGGGGACTACACCTTC
CDR3: CAAKRATGDYTF
D: TRBD1
size: .
V: TRBV6-5
J: TRBJ1-2

DNA: TGCGCCAGCAGCCCAAGCGGGTCTTCCTACGAGCAGTACTTC
CDR3: CASSPSGSSYEQYF
D: .
size: .
V: TRBV5-1
J: TRBJ2-7

DNA: TGTGCCAGCAGCTTAGGAACAGGGTCGTTCTATGGCTACACCTTC
CDR3: CASSLGTGSFYGYTF
D: .
size: once
V: TRBV7-8
J: TRBJ1-2

DNA: TGTGCCAGCAGTTACCCGGACGGACTAGGGACCCAGTACTTC
CDR3: CASSYPDGLGTQYF
D: TRBD2
size: .
V: TRBV6-6
J: TRBJ2-5

DNA: TGTGCCAGCAGCTCGGGGTACGGCACAGATACGCAGTATTTT
CDR3: CASSSGYGTDTQYF
D: .
size: .
V: TRBV11-3
J: TRBJ2-3

DNA: TGTGCCAGCAGCCGCGGACAGGGGGTGAACTATGGCTACACCTTC
CDR3: CASSRGQGVNYGYTF
D: TRBD1
size: once
V: TRBV16
J: TRBJ1-2

DNA: TGTGCCAGCAGCTTATACCGGGGGGCACGAACTGAAGCTTTCTTT
CDR3: CASSLYRGARTEAFF
D: .
size: .
V: TRBV5-4
J: TRBJ1-1

DNA: TGTGCCAGTAGTATTACAGGGAGATACAATGAGCAGTTCTTC
CDR3: CASSITGRYNEQFF
D: .
size: .
V: TRBV19
J: TRBJ2-1

DNA: TGTGCCAGCAGTTCAGGGGTTAGCAATCAGCCCCAGCATTTT
CDR3: CASSSGVSNQPQHF
D: .
size: .
V: TRBV6-5
J: TRBJ1-5

DNA: TGTGCCAGCAAGGGGCTAGCGGGAGAAGAAGGCCACATGAAGCAGTATTTT
CDR3: CASKGLAGEEGHMKQYF
D: TRBD2
size: .
V: TRBV2
J: TRBJ2-3

DNA: TGTGCCAGCGGCTCGGCGAGCGGGAGGGAAGATACGCAGTATTTT
CDR3: CASGSASGREDTQYF
D: TRBD2
size: .
V: TRBV2
J: TRBJ2-3

DNA: TGTGCCAGCACACCTCGACAGGGCGGAAGGTCCTACGAGCAGTACTTC
CDR3: CASTPRQGGRSYEQYF
D: TRBD1
size: few
V: TRBV6-6
J: TRBJ2-7

DNA: TGTGCCAGCAGCGTAGACGAAGCAGGGATTCAGCCCCAGCATTTT
CDR3: CASSVDEAGIQPQHF
D: .
size: .
V: TRBV9
J: TRBJ1-5

DNA: TGTGCCAGCAGCTCAAAAGTCGCGGCCGAGCAGTACTTC
CDR3: CASSSKVAAEQYF
D: .
size: .
V: TRBV7-9
J: TRBJ2-7

DNA: TGTGCCAGCAGTAAGCAGGGCTACAATGAGCAGTTCTTC
CDR3: CASSKQGYNEQFF
D: .
size: .
V: TRBV27
J: TRBJ2-1

DNA: TGTGCCAGCAGCTTGGAGGCGACAGTTGAAGCTTTCTTT
CDR3: CASSLEATVEAFF
D: .
size: .
V: TRBV5-4
J: TRBJ1-1

DNA: TGTGCCACTCGGGGGGGGACGGGGACCGGGGAGCTGTTTTTT
CDR3: CATRGGTGTGELFF
D: TRBD2
size: .
V: TRBV24-1
J: TRBJ2-2

DNA: TGCAGTGCTAGTGGGGGCAGGGGTAACCAAGAGACCCAGTACTTC
CDR3: CSASGGRGNQETQYF
D: .
size: .
V: TRBV20-1
J: TRBJ2-5

DNA: TGTGCCAGCAGCTTAGAGCTGGGAGGAGGCTACACCTTC
CDR3: CASSLELGGGYTF
D: .
size: .
V: TRBV7-6
J: TRBJ1-2

DNA: TGTGCCAGCAGCCAGGGGGCGCTGAGCACTGAAGCTTTCTTT
CDR3: CASSQGALSTEAFF
D: TRBD1
size: .
V: TRBV13
J: TRBJ1-1

DNA: TGTGCCAGTAGTCCACCGACTAGCGGGCGCAATGAGCAGTTCTTC
CDR3: CASSPPTSGRNEQFF
D: TRBD2
size: .
V: TRBV19
J: TRBJ2-1

DNA: TGTGCTAGTGGTTTGGGACTAGATTACAATGAGCAGTTCTTC
CDR3: CASGLGLDYNEQFF
D: .
size: .
V: TRBV12-5
J: TRBJ2-1

DNA: TGTGCCAGCTCACCACCCGGAGGGCGCGACGAGCAGTACTTC
CDR3: CASSPPGGRDEQYF
D: .
size: once
V: TRBV18
J: TRBJ2-7

DNA: TGTGCCAGCAGCCCCTTGGCGGGAGAGGGAGAGACCCAGTACTTC
CDR3: CASSPLAGEGETQYF
D: TRBD2
size: .
V: TRBV3-1/TRBV3-2
J: TRBJ2-5